This T cell receptor beta chain was retrieved from a study of blood T cell repertoires in COVID-19. The CDR3 is 15 amino acids. The germline V gene has CDR1 KGHSH and CDR2 LQKENI. The trim removed 5 bases at V and 8 bases at J, leaving 6 bases unmatched. Produced via immunoSEQ multiplex PCR; TCRdb's table is partial and in-frame only. This table holds fewer than 300,000 clones, less than 85% found once. Specimen: peripheral blood. The sequence was obtained from a woman aged 70-85 years with active or convalescent COVID-19. The chain links TRBV18 to TRBJ2-1, with 13 bases that match TRBD2. The CDR3 bases are TGTGCCAGCTCAACTGGACTAGCGGGAGTCGATGAGCAGTTCTTC. It translates to CASSTGLAGVDEQFF.